A single sample gave rise to the 11 T cell receptor beta chains below, sequenced in a study of immune cell composition in non-small cell lung cancer. Only in-frame clones appear in the TCRdb table, and some are missing; sequencing was by immunoSEQ multiplex PCR. The sample has about 6,600 clones, roughly two thirds seen once; the top ten hold about 10%. Normal lung was sampled as far from the tumour as possible, at least 3 cm. The sequencing input was non-adjacent lung tissue. Source of these receptors: a human donor with non-small cell lung cancer.

The rearrangement joins TRBV7-2 to TRBJ2-5, with no clear D. V was shortened by 1 base and J by 2 bases, with 11 bases between the two germline ends. The germline CDR1 and CDR2 sequences are SGHTA and FQGNSA. The CDR3 extends over 15 amino acids. In nucleotides, the CDR3 is TGTGCCAGCAGCTTAGACCTCTCGAGGCAAGAGACCCAGTACTTC. Its protein product is CASSLDLSRQETQYF.

The sample holds a few counts of this clone. V is TRBV5-1 and J is TRBJ1-4; 11 positions agree with TRBD1. CDR1 is SGHRS and CDR2 is YFSETQ in the germline V gene. The V and J ends lost 1 base and 7 bases, in that order; junction bases with no gene match: 6. The CDR3 is 16 amino acids. The CDR3 is CASSLSAGTGGEKLFF. The DNA for the CDR3 is TGCGCCAGCAGCTTGTCGGCTGGGACAGGGGGTGAAAAACTGTTTTTT.

The chain has TRBV23-1 and TRBJ2-2; 8 nucleotides match TRBD1. TRBV23-1 is annotated as an ORF whose role is uncertain. V shed 7 bases and J 6 bases; nucleotides not matched to a gene: 16. The CDR3 consists of 17 residues. As DNA, the CDR3 is TGCGCCAGCACTTTCGTCTCGGGACAGGAAGGTCCCGGGGAGCTGTTTTTT. Its translation is CASTFVSGQEGPGELFF.

J is TRBJ2-1 and V is TRBV15, with 12 bases lining up with TRBD2. V was clipped by 4 bases and J by 5 bases; unmatched bases: 3. CDR1 is LNHNV and CDR2 is YYDKDF in the germline V gene (reference sequence). This CDR3 spans 15 amino acids. The CDR3 spells CATSTWTSGDNEQFF. The CDR3, as DNA: TGTGCCACCAGCACTTGGACTAGCGGGGACAATGAGCAGTTCTTC.

The chain recombines TRBV7-8 with TRBJ2-3; 7 positions agree with TRBD1. V was clipped by 3 bases and J by 0 bases; unmatched bases: 9. The CDR3 runs to 17 residues. The V gene's germline CDR1 is SGHVS and CDR2 FQNEAQ. This CDR3 is CASSLSRQGLSTDTQYF. CDR3 coding DNA: TGTGCCAGCAGCTTGAGCCGACAGGGATTGAGCACAGATACGCAGTATTTT.

A word on this clone: This sample includes further DNA sequences coding for the same CDR3. The chain couples TRBV29-1 to TRBJ2-5, with TRBD1 matching 10 bases. The CDR3 is made up of 15 amino acids. The junction had 8 bases not matched to a gene; V was cut back by 3 bases and J by 4 bases. The germline V gene has CDR1 SQVTM and CDR2 ANQGSEA. The CDR3 DNA follows: TGCAGCGTTGAGCCCGACAGGGGGCGGTCAGAGACCCAGTACTTC. This translates into CSVEPDRGRSETQYF.

This clone was recorded only once. V gene TRBV6-6 combines with J gene TRBJ2-5; TRBD2 agrees at 7 bases. Trimming removed 3 bases from V and 5 bases from J; junction bases left unmatched: 6. Germline CDR1 and CDR2: MNHNY and SVGAGI (reference sequence). CDR3 size: 14 residues. The DNA for the CDR3 is TGTGCCAGCAGTTATGATACCGGGAGGGAGACCCAGTACTTC. This codes for CASSYDTGRETQYF.

Concerning this clone itself: One junction end does not reproduce the germline sequence, and a read error may be involved. The chain is built from TRBV6-1 and TRBJ2-3, with 8 positions matching TRBD1. CDR1 and CDR2 (germline): MNHNS, SASEGT. CDR3 length: 14 residues. CDR3 DNA sequence: TGTGCCAGCAGAGAATATACGGGACAGGCCCCTGAGGATTTT. It codes for CASREYTGQAPEDF.

CDR3 in amino acids: CASARLAGGPSTDTQYF. The CDR3 coding sequence is TGTGCCAGCGCTCGACTAGCGGGAGGCCCTAGCACAGATACGCAGTATTTT. The chain is built from TRBV9 and TRBJ2-3, with 13 bases that match TRBD2. From germline, CDR1 is SGDLS and CDR2 YYNGEE. The V segment lost 7 bases and the J segment 0 bases; nucleotides outside the gene matches: 8. The CDR3 loop spans 17 amino acids. The full variable domain, in which reference TRBV9 and TRBJ2-3 provide the parts outside the CDR3, is DSGVTQTPKHLITATGQRVTLRCSPRSGDLSVYWYQQSLDQGLQFLIQYYNGEERAKGNILERFSAQQFPDLHSELNLSSLELGDSALYFCASARLAGGPSTDTQYFGPGTRLTVL.

V and J are TRBV5-1 and TRBJ2-3, with 10 nucleotides matching TRBD1. Germline values: CDR1 SGHRS, CDR2 YFSETQ. The CDR3 has 15 residues. The V segment lost 0 bases and the J segment 6 bases; nucleotides outside the gene matches: 4. The CDR3 sequence: CASSLADRGSDTQYF. In DNA form, the CDR3 reads TGCGCCAGCAGCTTGGCGGACAGGGGGTCGGATACGCAGTATTTT.

The chain carries TRBV7-6 and TRBJ1-1; 7 nucleotides align to TRBD1. This CDR3 has 14 residues. CDR1 is SGHVS, CDR2 FNYEAQ, per germline. V was clipped by 3 bases and J by 3 bases; unmatched bases: 4. In DNA, the CDR3 is TGTGCCAGCAGCTTGGGACAGCGTTACACTGAAGCTTTCTTT. It is translated as CASSLGQRYTEAFF.